The subject of this entry is one T cell receptor (beta chain). Antigen specificity is unknown. Amplification used 60 Vbeta primers and 13 Jbeta primers. This table comes from immunoSEQ multiplex PCR, and its TCRdb copy is limited to in-frame clones, with some not included. This table has 85,000 to 95,000 clones, less than 85% appearing once. The record originates from a study of cytomegalovirus exposure and HLA in healthy donors. Germline V gives CDR1 MNHEY, CDR2 SVGAGI. The CDR3 spans 12 residues. With 8 bases clipped from V and 2 bases from J, the junction kept 3 bases outside the gene matches. Overall study findings and caveats: TRBV6-2, TRBV6-3 and some other V segments were unresolvable in 87-base-pair reads. Reports described diagnosis of cytomegalovirus status by the classifier as highly specific and sensitive.

The sequencing sample was made of PBMCs. The rearrangement links TRBV6-5 to TRBJ2-7; the match to TRBD2 covers 7 bases. The receptor's source is a man under 40 in good health and CMV-seropositive. In nucleotides, the CDR3 is TGTGCCAGCCGGGGGGACCCCTACGAGCAGTACTTC. This sequence encodes CASRGDPYEQYF.